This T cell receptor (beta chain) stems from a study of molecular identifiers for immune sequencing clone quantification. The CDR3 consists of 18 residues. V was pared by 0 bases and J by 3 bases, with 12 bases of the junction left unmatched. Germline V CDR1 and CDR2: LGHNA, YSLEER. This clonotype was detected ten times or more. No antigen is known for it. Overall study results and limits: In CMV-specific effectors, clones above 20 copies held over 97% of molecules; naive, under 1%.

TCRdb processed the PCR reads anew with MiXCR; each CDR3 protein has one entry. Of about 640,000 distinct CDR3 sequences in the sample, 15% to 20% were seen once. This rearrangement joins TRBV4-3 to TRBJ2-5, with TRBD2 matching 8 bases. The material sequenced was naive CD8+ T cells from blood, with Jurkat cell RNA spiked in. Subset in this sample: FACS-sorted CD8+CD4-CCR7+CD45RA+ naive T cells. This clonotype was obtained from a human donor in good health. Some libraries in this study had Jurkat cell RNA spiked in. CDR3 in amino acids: CASSQDRFTRGEEETQYF. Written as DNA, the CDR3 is TGCGCCAGCAGCCAAGATCGCTTTACGCGGGGGGAAGAAGAGACCCAGTACTTC.